This T cell receptor beta chain was identified in a study of cytotoxic CD8 clonotypes in ibrutinib-treated CLL. Study details: Samples showed on average roughly 260,000 productive templates and tens of thousands of productive rearrangements. Study-level results: Under therapy, public clonotypes either contracted or stayed stable, and they were uncommon. There were differences in sampling times between sustained-remission and progressing patients.

TCR beta library input comprised approximately 1.9 micrograms of genomic DNA from cryopreserved PBMCs. Germline V gene sequence: CDR1 SEHNR, CDR2 FQNEAQ (reference sequence). With 6 bases clipped from V and 3 bases from J, the junction kept 9 bases outside the gene matches. The CDR3 sequence is 16 residues long. Of note for this clone: The antigen is not known.

Measured with immunoSEQ multiplex PCR; TCRdb has only the in-frame clones, and not every one. The sample gives around 310,000 clones, almost 80% of which show up once; about 6.3% is in the top ten. The chain carries TRBV7-9 and TRBJ2-1; TRBD2 aligns across 9 bases. This receptor was identified in a human donor with chronic lymphocytic leukemia. The sequenced sample was PBMCs, obtained before ibrutinib treatment. CDR3 sequence: CASRDGLAKSYNEQFF. CDR3 nucleotides: TGTGCCAGCAGAGACGGACTAGCGAAGAGCTACAATGAGCAGTTCTTC.